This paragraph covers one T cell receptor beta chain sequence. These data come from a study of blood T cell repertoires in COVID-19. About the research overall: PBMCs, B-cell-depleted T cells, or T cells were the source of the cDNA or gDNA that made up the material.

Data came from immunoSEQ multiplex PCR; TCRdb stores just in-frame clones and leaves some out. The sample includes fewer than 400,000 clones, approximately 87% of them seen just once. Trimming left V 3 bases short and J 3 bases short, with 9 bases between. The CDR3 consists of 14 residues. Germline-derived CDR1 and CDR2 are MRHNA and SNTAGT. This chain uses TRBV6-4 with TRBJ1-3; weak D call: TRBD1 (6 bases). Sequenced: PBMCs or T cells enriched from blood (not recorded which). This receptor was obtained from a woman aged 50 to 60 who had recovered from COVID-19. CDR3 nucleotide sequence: TGTGCCAGCAGTGAGGGGGCAGGTGGAAACACCATATATTTT. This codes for CASSEGAGGNTIYF.